This T cell receptor (beta chain) stems from a study of CD8+ T cells in alopecia areata. Study-level information: Twice daily, treated patients received 5 to 10 mg of oral tofacitinib. Whole-study results and caveats: Scalp samples also yield sequences from resident alphabeta T cells of normal skin. TCR sharing was clearer in mice than between patients, perhaps partly owing to patient HLA diversity.

Details on this clone: The antigen is unknown.

There are 17 residues in the CDR3. Per the germline V gene, CDR1 is SGHTA and CDR2 is FQGNSA. After removal of 5 bases from V and 5 bases from J, the junction contained 15 bases not matched to a gene. The sequencing template was cDNA reverse transcribed from extracted RNA. Sequencing was performed with immunoSEQ multiplex PCR; in TCRdb, only in-frame clones are kept and a portion is missing. The sample consists of 170,000 or so clones, 50% to 60% of them appearing once. PBMCs served as the source from which CD4+ and CD8+ T cells were sorted. V and J are TRBV7-2 and TRBJ2-3; TRBD2 aligns across 8 bases. The sequence came from a human donor with alopecia areata. Sequenced here: CD4+ T cells sorted from blood, sampled at week 0. The CDR3 here is CASSPSPAGAGGDTQYF. The CDR3 DNA reads as TGTGCCAGCAGCCCCAGCCCAGCGGGGGCCGGGGGAGATACGCAGTATTTT.